This T cell receptor (beta chain) was documented in a study of cytomegalovirus exposure and HLA in healthy donors. Study-level findings and limits: For cytomegalovirus status, the classifier reportedly gave diagnoses with high specificity and sensitivity.

With 60 Vbeta and 13 Jbeta primers, the PCR was carried out. The data were produced by immunoSEQ multiplex PCR, yet TCRdb's version contains in-frame clones alone and is incomplete. The table has around 100,000 clones, roughly 85% seen once. This clone was counted only a few times. Antigen specificity is unknown. V lost 6 bases and J 6 bases, leaving 14 bases between the germline ends. Germline CDR1 reads MNHNS; CDR2 reads SASEGT. This CDR3 region has 13 residues. The clonotype was recovered from a man aged 25-45 years in good health and CMV-seropositive. This chain uses TRBV6-1 with TRBJ1-2; D call uncertain. Source material: PBMCs. DNA for the CDR3: TGTGCCAGCAGACAAGACTCACTTGATGGCTACACCTTC. This gives the protein CASRQDSLDGYTF.